This TCR beta chain is drawn from a study of glioma-infiltrating T cells. Looked up from germline, CDR1 is LNHDA and CDR2 is SQIVND (reference sequence). V lost 11 bases to trimming and J lost 0 bases, with 11 bases between them. The CDR3 is 13 residues long. Amplification of TCR alpha and beta CDR3 regions from RNA used iRepertoire nested multiplex PCR. TCRdb re-called the multiplex PCR reads with MiXCR, one entry per CDR3 protein. The sample gives 300,000 to 450,000 distinct CDR3 sequences, 41% of which show up once; around 12% is in the top ten. V and J are TRBV19 and TRBJ1-5; D is possibly TRBD1 (5 bases). Specimen: glioma tissue, nonneoplastic brain tissue, or PBMCs (not recorded which). The source is a human donor with low-grade glioma or glioblastoma, undergoing nonglioma brain surgery, or in good health (not recorded which). The DNA for the CDR3 is TGTGCCGTGGGACGGCCTAGCAATCAGCCCCAGCATTTT. Its protein is CAVGRPSNQPQHF. Based on the CDR3 plus reference TRBV19 and TRBJ1-5, the full variable domain is DGGITQSPKYLFRKEGQNVTLSCEQNLNHDAMYWYRQDPGQGLRLIYYSQIVNDFQKGDIAEGYSVSREKKESFPLTVTSAQKNPTAFYLCAVGRPSNQPQHFGDGTRLSIL.